A selection of T cell receptor beta chains follows, all from one sample in a study of blood T cell repertoires in COVID-19. TCRdb's table, derived via immunoSEQ multiplex PCR, lists solely in-frame clones and lacks some. Among approximately 280,000 clones listed, 89% were seen once. The source material was peripheral blood. Receptors originate from a man aged 50 to 60 with acute or convalescent COVID-19. Both conserved end residues are part of each CDR3. Each record gives: D gene, J gene, clone size, V gene, CDR3 DNA, CDR3 protein. D genes are given only for firm matches. Size tells how often a clone was seen (once, few, many) or the class of an expanded clone, and some rows leave it out.

d_gene: NA
j_gene: TRBJ1-3
abundance: NA
v_gene: TRBV3-1/TRBV3-2
CDR3nt: TGTGCCAGCAGCAAACCAGGGGAGTCTGGAAACACCATATATTTT
CDR3aa: CASSKPGESGNTIYF

d_gene: NA
j_gene: TRBJ2-4
abundance: NA
v_gene: TRBV30
CDR3nt: TGTGCCTGGAGCTTGCAGCGGAACATTCAGTACTTC
CDR3aa: CAWSLQRNIQYF

d_gene: TRBD1
j_gene: TRBJ1-2
abundance: NA
v_gene: TRBV7-3
CDR3nt: TGTGCCAGCAGCCCCGGGACAGGGGCGGAGGGCTACACCTTC
CDR3aa: CASSPGTGAEGYTF

d_gene: NA
j_gene: TRBJ2-2
abundance: NA
v_gene: TRBV18
CDR3nt: TGTGCCAGCTCACCAAAGGGGACCGGGGAGCTGTTTTTT
CDR3aa: CASSPKGTGELFF

d_gene: TRBD1
j_gene: TRBJ1-1
abundance: NA
v_gene: TRBV5-6
CDR3nt: TGTGCCAGCAGACTGACAGGGCAGGGGACTGAAGCTTTCTTT
CDR3aa: CASRLTGQGTEAFF

d_gene: NA
j_gene: TRBJ1-5
abundance: NA
v_gene: TRBV10-1
CDR3nt: TGCGCCAGCAGTTCGGACAGCCGCAATCAGCCCCAGCATTTT
CDR3aa: CASSSDSRNQPQHF

d_gene: NA
j_gene: TRBJ1-1
abundance: NA
v_gene: TRBV3-1/TRBV3-2
CDR3nt: TGTGCCAGCAGCCTCACCCAGCGGGACACTGAAGCTTTCTTT
CDR3aa: CASSLTQRDTEAFF

d_gene: NA
j_gene: TRBJ1-1
abundance: NA
v_gene: TRBV28
CDR3nt: TGTGCCAGCAGGTATAGGGGGACTGAAGCTTTCTTT
CDR3aa: CASRYRGTEAFF

d_gene: TRBD2
j_gene: TRBJ2-7
abundance: once
v_gene: TRBV5-1
CDR3nt: TGCGCCAGCAGCCGGGGGACTAGCGGGGAGACTTACGAGCAGTACTTC
CDR3aa: CASSRGTSGETYEQYF

d_gene: NA
j_gene: TRBJ1-2
abundance: NA
v_gene: TRBV25-1
CDR3nt: TGTGCCAGCAGTGAATTGGCAGGCTATGGCTACACCTTC
CDR3aa: CASSELAGYGYTF